Listed below are T cell receptor beta chains from one sample, sequenced in a study of blood T cells in healthy people across ages. A single record per CDR3 protein comes from TCRdb applying MiXCR to the 5' RACE reads. This table holds hundreds of thousands of distinct CDR3 sequences, under 30% found once. Separately, the same data were catalogued under a study of T cells of mothers and their children.

The sequenced sample consisted of blood. These receptors all stem from a boy aged 5-17 years in good health. CDR3s include the opening cysteine and the closing phenylalanine or tryptophan. A D gene is named only where the DNA matches it firmly. Clone size, where shown, is once, few, many, or a class for clones that have expanded.

TGTGCCAGCAGTCCCCGTAGGGGGGGTACCTACGAGCAGTACTTC	CASSPRRGGTYEQYF	15	NA	TRBV6-5	TRBJ2-7	NA
TGTGCCAGCAGGCCGGGACTAGCGGGCTCGGATGAGCAGTTCTTC	CASRPGLAGSDEQFF	15	NA	TRBV12-3/TRBV12-4	TRBJ2-1	TRBD2
TGTGCCAGCAGCCAAGTAAGCGGGCCCACCGGGGAGCTGTTTTTT	CASSQVSGPTGELFF	15	NA	TRBV14	TRBJ2-2	NA
TGTGCCACCAGGAGTGCCGGGGACACCGGGGAGCTGTTTTTT	CATRSAGDTGELFF	14	NA	TRBV24-1	TRBJ2-2	NA
TGCGTCAGCAGCCAAGGACGGGAATTCGGGGAGCTGTTTTTT	CVSSQGREFGELFF	14	NA	TRBV4-1	TRBJ2-2	NA
TGCAGTGCTACTATAACAGGGGAAGAGACCCAGTACTTC	CSATITGEETQYF	13	few	TRBV20-1	TRBJ2-5	TRBD1
TGTGCCATCAGTGAGTCGGGCGGTTACACAGATACGCAGTATTTT	CAISESGGYTDTQYF	15	NA	TRBV10-3	TRBJ2-3	NA
TGCAGTGCTGGGACCCTCTACGAGCAGTACTTC	CSAGTLYEQYF	11	few	TRBV20-1	TRBJ2-7	NA
TGTGCCAGCAGCAAATTCCCCCGCGAGGTCGGGGTTCGACTCGAAAACATTCAGTACTTC	CASSKFPREVGVRLENIQYF	20	NA	TRBV21-1	TRBJ2-4	NA
TGTGCCAGCAGCTTAGCCGGGGGAGGTCTTGAAAAACTGTTTTTT	CASSLAGGGLEKLFF	15	NA	TRBV7-9	TRBJ1-4	NA
TGTGCCAGCAGCAAAACACAGGGGGCTCAGCCCCAGCATTTT	CASSKTQGAQPQHF	14	few	TRBV21-1	TRBJ1-5	NA
TGTGCCAGCAGCTTAAAAGTCTCTGGAAACACCATATATTTT	CASSLKVSGNTIYF	14	few	TRBV7-2	TRBJ1-3	NA
TGCAGTGCTAGACAAACAAATAGCAATCAGCCCCAGCATTTT	CSARQTNSNQPQHF	14	few	TRBV20-1	TRBJ1-5	NA
TGTGCCTGGAGTCGCCCTCCGTTTTCTCGCTATGGCTACACCTTC	CAWSRPPFSRYGYTF	15	NA	TRBV30	TRBJ1-2	NA
TGCAGTGCTAGAGTGCCCAGCGGGGTCCTCGAGACCCAGTACTTC	CSARVPSGVLETQYF	15	NA	TRBV20-1	TRBJ2-5	TRBD2
TGTGCCAGCAGCCTCCGGGACAGGGGGGTGTCCTACAATGAGCAGTTCTTC	CASSLRDRGVSYNEQFF	17	once	TRBV11-2	TRBJ2-1	TRBD1
TGCGCCAGCAGCCAAGGAGGGATGGGGATGGGGACTGAAGCTTTCTTT	CASSQGGMGMGTEAFF	16	few	TRBV4-1	TRBJ1-1	NA
TGTGCCAGCAAGGACACTGATGAAAAACTGTTTTTT	CASKDTDEKLFF	12	NA	TRBV6-5	TRBJ1-4	NA
TGTGCCAGCAGTTACTCGAAGCTAGCGAGGGATGAGCAGTTCTTC	CASSYSKLARDEQFF	15	few	TRBV6-5	TRBJ2-1	NA
TGTGCCAGCAGCCAATCCCGGGACAGGACCTACGAGCAGTACTTC	CASSQSRDRTYEQYF	15	few	TRBV6-2/TRBV6-3	TRBJ2-7	TRBD1
TGTGCCAGCAGCTTAGCGGACGGGGGGGAGGCTTTCTTT	CASSLADGGEAFF	13	NA	TRBV7-9	TRBJ1-1	NA
TGCAGCGTCACCTGGGACATCCCCTCCTACGAGCAGTACTTC	CSVTWDIPSYEQYF	14	NA	TRBV29-1	TRBJ2-7	NA
TGTGCCAGCAGTGCCGGGAGTGGGGAGCTGTTTTTT	CASSAGSGELFF	12	NA	TRBV6-4	TRBJ2-2	NA
TGTGCCAGCAAATGGACCATTGCTCCTTATGAAAAACTGTTTTTT	CASKWTIAPYEKLFF	15	NA	TRBV6-2/TRBV6-3	TRBJ1-4	NA
TGTGCCAGCATCATACCCATGGGGACATACGACGAGCAGTACTTC	CASIIPMGTYDEQYF	15	few	TRBV7-9	TRBJ2-7	NA
TGTGCCAGCAGTTTAGGCGGACAGTACAATGAGCAGTTCTTC	CASSLGGQYNEQFF	14	NA	TRBV27	TRBJ2-1	NA
TGCGCCAGCAACCTCGGGACTAGCGGTTACAATGAGCAGTTCTTC	CASNLGTSGYNEQFF	15	NA	TRBV5-1	TRBJ2-1	TRBD2
TGTGCCACGGGGTTCCCCAATCAGCCCCAGCATTTT	CATGFPNQPQHF	12	few	TRBV6-7	TRBJ1-5	NA
TGCAGCGTTGCGGGGGTAAGGGAAAAACTGTTTTTT	CSVAGVREKLFF	12	few	TRBV29-1	TRBJ1-4	NA
TGTGCCAGCAGTTACAATGTGGCCGGGGAGCTGTTTTTT	CASSYNVAGELFF	13	NA	TRBV6-5	TRBJ2-2	NA
TGTGCCAGCAGTCCGGCCGGGACTAGAGCATGGGAGACCCAGTACTTC	CASSPAGTRAWETQYF	16	few	TRBV12-3/TRBV12-4	TRBJ2-5	TRBD2
TGTGCCAGCAGCCACGGGACAGCCAAAAATTCACCCCTCCACTTT	CASSHGTAKNSPLHF	15	NA	TRBV7-9	TRBJ1-6	TRBD1
TGCAGCGTCCCGCGGACAGGAGAAGCTTTCTTT	CSVPRTGEAFF	11	NA	TRBV29-1	TRBJ1-1	TRBD1
TGTGCCAGCAGCGTAGGTCAGGCGGATACGCAGTATTTT	CASSVGQADTQYF	13	NA	TRBV9	TRBJ2-3	NA
TGTGCCAGCTCACCCGGCCAGGGGGAGAGTGGAAACACCATATATTTT	CASSPGQGESGNTIYF	16	NA	TRBV18	TRBJ1-3	TRBD1
TGTGCCAGCAGCTTTGCAGGCGAAACCTACGAGCAGTACTTC	CASSFAGETYEQYF	14	few	TRBV7-9	TRBJ2-7	NA
TGTGCCAGCAGCTTTTTAAACTCTGGGGCCAACGTCCTGACTTTC	CASSFLNSGANVLTF	15	NA	TRBV11-1	TRBJ2-6	NA
TGCGCCAGCAGCTTACTTTCCTTGAACACTGAAGCTTTCTTT	CASSLLSLNTEAFF	14	NA	TRBV5-1	TRBJ1-1	NA
TGTGCCAGCAGTTACCCGAAGACTAGGGGCGAGCAGTTCTTC	CASSYPKTRGEQFF	14	NA	TRBV6-6	TRBJ2-1	NA
TGCAGCGTTGGGGGGTTGTCAAGATCCTACGAGCAGTACTTC	CSVGGLSRSYEQYF	14	NA	TRBV29-1	TRBJ2-7	NA
TGCGCCAGCAGCTTGGACAGGGAGACCGGGGAGCTGTTTTTT	CASSLDRETGELFF	14	few	TRBV5-1	TRBJ2-2	NA
TGCAGCGTTGAAGTGGAGGGCTACACCTTC	CSVEVEGYTF	10	NA	TRBV29-1	TRBJ1-2	NA
TGCAGTGCTGAACCGGACGGTGGAAACACCGGGGAGCTGTTTTTT	CSAEPDGGNTGELFF	15	NA	TRBV20-1	TRBJ2-2	NA
TGTGCCAGCAGTGAAACGGGGACAGGGAGGTCCAAAAACATTCAGTACTTC	CASSETGTGRSKNIQYF	17	few	TRBV6-1	TRBJ2-4	TRBD1
TGTGCCAGCAGCCGAGGACAGGGGGGCTATGGCTACACCTTC	CASSRGQGGYGYTF	14	few	TRBV7-2	TRBJ1-2	TRBD1
TGTGCCAGCAGACCGACGGGACAGGGCGGCGAGCAGTTCTTC	CASRPTGQGGEQFF	14	NA	TRBV13	TRBJ2-1	TRBD1
TGTGCCATCAGTGATGCGGGGGGAGAGACCCAGTACTTC	CAISDAGGETQYF	13	many	TRBV10-3	TRBJ2-5	TRBD2
TGCGCCAGCAGCTTGGAGTCAGGGCGATCGGGGGAGCTGTTTTTT	CASSLESGRSGELFF	15	few	TRBV5-1	TRBJ2-2	NA
TGTGCCATCAGTGGAGCCTCAGGTTCGGATGAAAAACTGTTTTTT	CAISGASGSDEKLFF	15	NA	TRBV10-3	TRBJ1-4	NA
TGTGCCAGCAGCCCCATTGCCGGACAGGGCTCGTATGGCTACACCTTC	CASSPIAGQGSYGYTF	16	few	TRBV7-9	TRBJ1-2	TRBD1
TGTGCCAGCAGTTTCGTCGCCACAGGGGGTAGGGGCTACAATGAGCAGTTCTTC	CASSFVATGGRGYNEQFF	18	NA	TRBV6-2/TRBV6-3	TRBJ2-1	TRBD1
TGTGCCAGCAGGGGTAGGGGGAACTACGAGCAGTACTTC	CASRGRGNYEQYF	13	NA	TRBV6-5	TRBJ2-7	NA
TGTGCCAGCAGGAACCCAGGGGGCGCGAGCTATGGCTACACCTTC	CASRNPGGASYGYTF	15	NA	TRBV28	TRBJ1-2	TRBD1
TGTGCCAGCAGCCCCTCGGGGATTGAAGCTTTCTTT	CASSPSGIEAFF	12	few	TRBV7-2	TRBJ1-1	NA
TGCAGCGCCGGGACAGTCAATGAAAAACTGTTTTTT	CSAGTVNEKLFF	12	NA	TRBV29-1	TRBJ1-4	TRBD1
TGTGCCAGCAGAGCCTCCGGGACAGAGATTGTGAAACTGTTTTTT	CASRASGTEIVKLFF	15	NA	TRBV2	TRBJ1-4	TRBD1
TGTGCCAGCAGTCCACGGGTGGGGACAGGCGACAATGAGCAGTTCTTC	CASSPRVGTGDNEQFF	16	NA	TRBV28	TRBJ2-1	TRBD1
TGTGCCAGCAGTGGGCAGGAAACAGATACGCAGTATTTT	CASSGQETDTQYF	13	NA	TRBV6-4	TRBJ2-3	NA
TGTGCCAGCAGTGAACAGGCGGGGGACCTCTACGAGCAGTACTTC	CASSEQAGDLYEQYF	15	NA	TRBV6-4	TRBJ2-7	TRBD2